Listed below are T cell receptor beta chains from one sample, sequenced in a study of cytomegalovirus exposure and HLA in healthy donors. Profiled with immunoSEQ multiplex PCR; TCRdb holds only in-frame clones, not every one. This sample has approximately 220,000 clones, with 80% to 90% found just once. The sample comprised PBMCs. Receptor source: a man aged 25-40 years in good health and CMV-seronegative. The CDR3 runs from the conserved cysteine through the conserved F or W.

V	J	CDR3
TRBV5-4	TRBJ1-2	CASSKAGTGINGYTF
TRBV7-3	TRBJ2-1	CASSLNGGGNAYNEQFF
TRBV5-6	TRBJ2-3	CASTPWGGTDTQYF
TRBV2	TRBJ2-7	CASSEASGSYEQYF
TRBV5-1	TRBJ2-5	CASSLGTGWETQYF
TRBV7-2	TRBJ2-7	CASSSQATSGVSIYEQYF
TRBV9	TRBJ1-4	CASSALGTGNEKLFF
TRBV4-1	TRBJ2-1	CASSAFPNLAGFYNEQFF
TRBV20-1	TRBJ2-4	CSATTDRFRDF
TRBV28	TRBJ2-7	CASSYPLGQGSYEQYF
TRBV5-1	TRBJ2-6	CASSPEAGANVLTF
TRBV27	TRBJ1-5	CASSFGQGSDQPQHF
TRBV2	TRBJ2-1	CASSGGLAGVAEQFF
TRBV19	TRBJ2-7	CASSIGGGTVSYEQYF
TRBV7-2	TRBJ1-1	CASSYVRMNTEAFF
TRBV5-1	TRBJ1-3	CASSLAVTGTRERNTIYF
TRBV5-1	TRBJ1-5	CASSLGQGGNQPQHF
TRBV9	TRBJ2-3	CASSVEASGGLDTQYF
TRBV7-9	TRBJ2-7	CASGQGLLEGHEQYF
TRBV2	TRBJ2-6	CASNPGDRSGASVLTF
TRBV7-9	TRBJ2-3	CASSFLGQGFTDTQYF
TRBV12-2	TRBJ1-2	CASRLAYRGRGYGYTF
TRBV11-2	TRBJ2-5	CASSPTGTRVLETQYF
TRBV7-8	TRBJ1-2	CASTPHTNYGYTF
TRBV6-1	TRBJ1-1	CASSEPGATAEAFF
TRBV4-1	TRBJ2-5	CASSQDTGPWETQYF
TRBV28	TRBJ2-5	CASSLKGGGRQETQYF
TRBV5-1	TRBJ2-4	CASSLGQLAGVAKNIQYF
TRBV6-1	TRBJ2-7	CASKEVGEQYF
TRBV11-2	TRBJ2-1	CASSLTSGGSYNEQFF
TRBV19	TRBJ1-1	CASSARLGLLGTEAFF
TRBV6-5	TRBJ2-5	CASSYSTGLQTQYF
TRBV4-1	TRBJ2-3	CASSQVTVTDTQYF
TRBV28	TRBJ2-3	CASSLGQGTDTQYF
TRBV6-1	TRBJ2-2	CASSETTGSGELFF
TRBV4-3	TRBJ2-3	CASSQDGRGTDTQYF
TRBV14	TRBJ1-6	CASSQQQGAKPLSPLHF
TRBV29-1	TRBJ2-7	CSVERQGSYEQYF
TRBV28	TRBJ1-2	CASSLRGYGGYTF
TRBV7-6	TRBJ2-3	CASSSDRRADTQYF
TRBV7-2	TRBJ2-4	CASSLTGGVGNIQYF
TRBV11-2	TRBJ1-2	CASSLGQGAIRYGYTF
TRBV28	TRBJ1-5	CASRIKRKDQPQHF
TRBV28	TRBJ1-3	CASSLDRVTGNTIYF
TRBV6-6	TRBJ2-3	CASTKGQGGTDTQYF
TRBV2	TRBJ1-1	CASSPVRDRGQLAFF
TRBV10-2	TRBJ1-2	CASSRGDGYTF
TRBV5-4	TRBJ2-1	CASSPTDYRVSNEQFF
TRBV4-2	TRBJ2-6	CASSRAQGATSGANVLTF
TRBV21-1	TRBJ2-2	CASSKKDSCGELFF
TRBV6-5	TRBJ2-1	CASSYSWTGLNEQFF